The 25 T cell receptor beta chains listed next were all sequenced from one sample in a study of shared clonotypes between healthy human individuals. TCRdb's copy holds only in-frame clones and misses some; the assay was immunoSEQ multiplex PCR. The sample carries about 700,000 clones, roughly 70% recorded once. Sequenced material: memory CD4+ T cells sorted from blood. The subset here: CD45RA-negative fraction. The source of these receptors is a woman aged 25 to 39 in good health.

The V call is TRBV29-1, the J call TRBJ2-3; D is possibly TRBD1 or TRBD2 (5 bases each). The CDR3 sequence is 12 residues long. The germline gives CDR1 SQVTM, CDR2 ANQGSEA. V gave up 3 bases and J gave up 3 bases, with 7 bases separating them. DNA for the CDR3: TGCAGCGTTGATGAGGGGACAGATACGCAGTATTTT. It encodes CSVDEGTDTQYF.

Here the CDR3 DNA reads TGTGCCAGCAGCAGGGGTAGGAGTCAGCCCCAGCATTTT. Translating gives CASSRGRSQPQHF. The V gene is TRBV6-6, the J gene TRBJ1-5; weak D call: TRBD1 (6 bases). There are 13 residues in the CDR3. V was trimmed by 6 bases and J by 6 bases, leaving 12 bases between them. Per the germline V gene, CDR1 is MNHNY and CDR2 is SVGAGI (reference sequence).

The J gene is TRBJ1-1, the V gene TRBV27; unclear D gene. Germline V gives CDR1 MNHEY, CDR2 SMNVEV (reference sequence). This CDR3 has 14 residues. Trimming shortened V by 3 bases and J by 2 bases, and 10 bases separated the two germline ends. CDR3 nucleotide sequence: TGTGCCAGCAGTTTGGAGAGGGCTAACACTGAAGCTTTCTTT. It yields the protein CASSLERANTEAFF.

The chain has TRBV13 and TRBJ2-2, with 10 bases matching TRBD2. There are 20 residues in the CDR3. The germline CDR1 and CDR2 sequences are PRHDT and FYEKMQ (reference sequence). Losses at the gene ends were 0 bases for V and 0 bases for J; bases not matched to a gene: 10. The CDR3 DNA follows: TGTGCCAGCAGCTTAGGCCGCGCTAGCGGGAGACGGGCGAACACCGGGGAGCTGTTTTTT. Residues: CASSLGRASGRRANTGELFF.

The CDR3 sequence is CASSYSKRTNTEAFF. CDR3 DNA sequence: TGTGCCAGCAGTTACTCGAAGCGGACGAACACTGAAGCTTTCTTT. The chain employs TRBV6-6 and TRBJ1-1; D not certain. Trimming took off 0 bases at V and 1 base at J, with 9 bases between the two ends. The germline V gene has CDR1 MNHNY and CDR2 SVGAGI (reference sequence). The CDR3 sequence is 15 residues long.

This clone appeared once. The V call is TRBV2, the J call TRBJ2-2; tentatively, D is TRBD1 (5 bases). V lost 2 bases to trimming and J lost 4 bases, with 11 bases between them. The CDR3 is 15 amino acids. Germline CDR1 SNHLY, CDR2 FYNNEI. CDR3 sequence: CASSEISRGTGELFF. CDR3 DNA sequence: TGTGCCAGCAGTGAAATAAGTAGGGGCACCGGGGAGCTGTTTTTT.

This rearrangement joins TRBV27 to TRBJ2-7; D ambiguous. The CDR3 is made up of 10 amino acids. V was clipped by 5 bases and J by 3 bases, with 2 bases between them. Germline V lookup: CDR1 MNHEY, CDR2 SMNVEV (reference sequence). Here the CDR3 DNA reads TGTGCCAGCAGTCACTACGAGCAGTACTTC. It translates to CASSHYEQYF.

The J gene is TRBJ2-7, the V gene TRBV5-8; 8 bases are a match to TRBD1. The CDR3 is 13 residues long. CDR1 and CDR2 from the germline V gene are SGHTS and YDEGEE. V lost 4 bases, J lost 3 bases, and 3 bases stayed unmatched. The CDR3 DNA is TGTGCCAGCAGCCTAGACAGGGGCTACGAGCAGTACTTC. Amino acid sequence: CASSLDRGYEQYF.

The chain joins TRBV10-1 to TRBJ2-1, with D unresolved. Germline V lookup: CDR1 WNHNN, CDR2 SYGVQD (reference sequence). CDR3 size: 15 residues. V lost 8 bases and J 0 bases, leaving 14 bases between the germline ends. CDR3 DNA sequence: TGCGCCAGCGGAGACACGGGCAGCTCCTACAATGAGCAGTTCTTC. This sequence encodes CASGDTGSSYNEQFF.

The chain links TRBV7-9 to TRBJ2-6; 10 positions match TRBD1. The ends lost 3 bases at V and 0 bases at J; junction bases unmatched: 5. The CDR3 runs 18 residues. Germline CDR1 is SEHNR and CDR2 is FQNEAQ (reference sequence). CDR3 in amino acids: CASSFDRGLSSGANVLTF. The CDR3, as DNA: TGTGCCAGCAGCTTCGACAGGGGGCTTAGCTCTGGGGCCAACGTCCTGACTTTC.

This clone was picked up a small number of times. This sample includes further DNA sequences coding for the same CDR3. The chain's CDR3 is CASSLASGSYNEQFF. The DNA of the CDR3 is TGCGCCAGCAGCTTGGCCTCTGGCTCCTACAATGAGCAGTTCTTC. The chain combines TRBV5-1 with TRBJ2-1; D is uncertain. Per the germline V gene, CDR1 is SGHRS and CDR2 is YFSETQ. The V and J ends lost 0 bases and 0 bases respectively, with 7 bases between them. The CDR3 covers 15 residues.

CDR3 residues: CAAEGGMRGTGITGELFF. The CDR3 DNA follows: TGTGCCGCCGAGGGAGGAATGCGAGGGACAGGGATCACCGGGGAGCTGTTTTTT. The chain couples TRBV10-3 to TRBJ2-2; TRBD1 matches at 9 bases. The CDR3 contains 18 residues. CDR1 is ENHRY, CDR2 SYGVKD, per germline. V shed 11 bases, J shed 4 bases, and the junction held 20 bases outside the gene matches.

The V gene is TRBV5-1, the J gene TRBJ2-4; D remains ambiguous. In germline, CDR1 is SGHRS, CDR2 YFSETQ. V lost 4 bases, J lost 9 bases, and 11 bases lay in between. The CDR3 spans 12 residues. Here the CDR3 reads CASSADVGIQYF. DNA for the CDR3: TGCGCCAGCAGCGCGGACGTGGGCATTCAGTACTTC.

The chain links TRBV28 to TRBJ2-7; 11 bases align to TRBD2. V was pared by 2 bases and J by 3 bases, with 9 bases of the junction left unmatched. This CDR3 contains 17 residues. Germline assignment: CDR1 MDHEN and CDR2 SYDVKM. CDR3 amino acids: CASSLGLLGLAGYEQYF. The CDR3 DNA is TGTGCCAGCAGTTTAGGTCTTTTAGGACTAGCGGGCTACGAGCAGTACTTC.

Regarding this clone: Other nucleotide sequences from this sample produce the same CDR3. The chain recombines TRBV6-6 with TRBJ1-2; D ambiguous. V lost 6 bases and J 1 base, leaving 6 bases between the germline ends. The CDR3 has 12 residues. CDR1 is MNHNY and CDR2 is SVGAGI in the germline V gene (reference sequence). The CDR3 coding sequence is TGTGCCAGCAGAGACCGTAACTATGGCTACACCTTC. It specifies CASRDRNYGYTF.

V usage is TRBV2 and J usage is TRBJ2-5; TRBD1 might be the D (6 bases). The CDR3 is 13 residues long. V lost 8 bases and J lost 5, with 15 bases in between. CDR1 SNHLY and CDR2 FYNNEI come from the germline V gene. This chain's CDR3 is CASLRGLEETQYF. For the CDR3, the DNA is TGTGCCAGCCTGAGGGGGTTGGAGGAGACCCAGTACTTC.

The chain recombines TRBV10-1 with TRBJ2-7; D unresolved. The CDR3 is 13 residues long. The ends were cut back, 3 bases at V and 12 bases at J, with 18 bases in the middle. Germline V lookup: CDR1 WNHNN, CDR2 SYGVQD (reference sequence). The CDR3 sequence: CASSDSPHGRLYF. The CDR3 coding sequence is TGCGCCAGCAGTGACTCCCCTCATGGACGGTTGTACTTC.

V is TRBV5-6 and J is TRBJ1-1; D is ambiguous. The length of the CDR3 is 11 residues. Looked up from germline, CDR1 is SGHDT and CDR2 is YYEEEE. V was pared by 10 bases and J by 4 bases, with 11 bases between. The CDR3 nucleotides are TGTGCCGTTACCAAGGGCACTGAAGCTTTCTTT. Translating it yields CAVTKGTEAFF.

Comments on this clone: This CDR3 is also generated by other DNA sequences in the sample. The chain links TRBV5-1 to TRBJ2-1; 12 nucleotides line up with TRBD2. J lost 4 bases, V lost 2 bases, and 1 base had no gene match. Germline assignment: CDR1 SGHRS and CDR2 YFSETQ. The CDR3 has 15 residues. DNA for the CDR3: TGCGCCAGCAGCTTAGGACTAGCGGGATACAATGAGCAGTTCTTC. This sequence encodes CASSLGLAGYNEQFF.

This clone came up once. The CDR3 coding sequence is TGTGCCAGTAGTATAGGACAGGGCACTGAAGCTTTCTTT. Amino acid sequence: CASSIGQGTEAFF. J is TRBJ1-1 and V is TRBV19; 7 nucleotides align to TRBD1. Germline CDR1 LNHDA, CDR2 SQIVND (reference sequence). This CDR3 comprises 13 residues. J lost 4 bases, V lost 1 base, and 0 bases had no gene match.

This clone was detected only once. The sample contains more than one DNA sequence encoding this CDR3. The chain recombines TRBV5-1 with TRBJ2-3; D is unclear. V lost 4 bases and J 2 bases, leaving 5 bases between the germline ends. CDR3 length: 12 residues. CDR1 and CDR2 (germline): SGHRS, YFSETQ. The CDR3 is CASSLVTDTQYF. In nucleotides, the CDR3 is TGCGCCAGCAGCCTGGTCACAGATACGCAGTATTTT.

Notes on this clone: It may be a read error: a sequence one base away is much more abundant. The rearrangement joins TRBV5-8 to TRBJ1-2; no definite D call. Germline CDR1 is SGHTS and CDR2 is YDEGEE. The V end lost 2 bases, the J end lost 7 bases, and 9 bases lay between the germline ends. The CDR3 length is 12 residues. The CDR3 region is CASSFWEGGYTF. DNA of the CDR3: TGTGCCAGCAGCTTCTGGGAGGGTGGCTACACCTTC.

The rearrangement links TRBV30 to TRBJ2-7; 11 positions agree with TRBD2. CDR3 length: 13 residues. Losses at the gene ends were 7 bases for V and 3 bases for J; bases not matched to a gene: 5. In germline, CDR1 is GTSNPN, CDR2 SVGIG (reference sequence). CDR3 amino acids: CAYSGTSGYEQYF. The CDR3 DNA follows: TGTGCCTATTCCGGGACTAGCGGCTACGAGCAGTACTTC.

In its sample, this clone was seen a few times. This rearrangement joins TRBV7-9 to TRBJ1-2; D gene uncertain. The V gene lost 6 bases and the J gene lost 4 bases, with 15 bases spanning the gap. Germline V CDR1 and CDR2: SEHNR, FQNEAQ (reference sequence). The CDR3 has 14 residues. The CDR3 nucleotides are TGTGCCAGCAGTGCACCGACGGTTTTCTATGGCTACACCTTC. Protein sequence: CASSAPTVFYGYTF.

The CDR3 region has the DNA TGCGCCAGCAAGGGGGATGGAGAGACCCAGTACTTC. Amino acid sequence: CASKGDGETQYF. J is TRBJ2-5 and V is TRBV5-1; a weak D match, TRBD1 (6 bases). This CDR3 spans 12 amino acids. Between the trimmed V and J ends, which lost 6 bases and 4 bases, there was a span of 10 bases. Germline loops: CDR1 SGHRS, CDR2 YFSETQ.